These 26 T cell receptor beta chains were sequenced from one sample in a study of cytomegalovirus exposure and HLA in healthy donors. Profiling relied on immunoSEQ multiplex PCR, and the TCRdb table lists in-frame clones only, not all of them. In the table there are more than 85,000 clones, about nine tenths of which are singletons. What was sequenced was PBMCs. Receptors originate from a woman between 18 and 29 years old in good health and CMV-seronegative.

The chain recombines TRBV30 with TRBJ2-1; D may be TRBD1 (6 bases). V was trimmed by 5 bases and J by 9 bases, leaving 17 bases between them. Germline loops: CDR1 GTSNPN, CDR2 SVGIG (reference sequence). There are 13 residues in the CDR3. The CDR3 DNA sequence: TGTGCCTGGTCCCCAGGGACAATCGGTGAGCAGTTCTTC. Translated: CAWSPGTIGEQFF.

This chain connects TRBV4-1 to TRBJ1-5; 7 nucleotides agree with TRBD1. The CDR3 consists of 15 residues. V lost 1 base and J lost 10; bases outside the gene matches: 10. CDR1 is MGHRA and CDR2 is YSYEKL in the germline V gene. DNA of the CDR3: TGCGCCAGCAGCCAAGCCGGACAGGTAACTAGCCCCCAGCATTTT. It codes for CASSQAGQVTSPQHF.

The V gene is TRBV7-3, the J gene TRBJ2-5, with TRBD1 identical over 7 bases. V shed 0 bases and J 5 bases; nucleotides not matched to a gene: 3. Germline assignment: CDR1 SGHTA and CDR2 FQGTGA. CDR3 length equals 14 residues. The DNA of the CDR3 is TGTGCCAGCAGCTTAACGTCACAGGGGGAGACCCAGTACTTC. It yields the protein CASSLTSQGETQYF.

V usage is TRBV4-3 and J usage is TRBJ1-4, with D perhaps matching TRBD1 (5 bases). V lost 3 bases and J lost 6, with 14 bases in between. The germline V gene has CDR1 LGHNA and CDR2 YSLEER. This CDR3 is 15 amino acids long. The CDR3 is CASSQRRGFDEKLFF. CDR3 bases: TGCGCCAGCAGCCAGCGTCGGGGGTTCGATGAAAAACTGTTTTTT.

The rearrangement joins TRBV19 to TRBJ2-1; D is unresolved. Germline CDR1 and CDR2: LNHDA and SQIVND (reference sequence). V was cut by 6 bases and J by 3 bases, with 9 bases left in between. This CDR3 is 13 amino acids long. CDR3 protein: CASRTLDYNEQFF. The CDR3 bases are TGTGCCAGTAGGACACTCGACTACAATGAGCAGTTCTTC.

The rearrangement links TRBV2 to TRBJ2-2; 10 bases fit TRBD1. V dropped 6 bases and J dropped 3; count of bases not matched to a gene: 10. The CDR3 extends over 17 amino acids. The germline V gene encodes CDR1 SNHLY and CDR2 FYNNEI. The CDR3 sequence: CASRGGQGYSDTGELFF. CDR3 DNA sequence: TGTGCCAGCAGGGGGGGACAGGGGTATAGCGACACCGGGGAGCTGTTTTTT.

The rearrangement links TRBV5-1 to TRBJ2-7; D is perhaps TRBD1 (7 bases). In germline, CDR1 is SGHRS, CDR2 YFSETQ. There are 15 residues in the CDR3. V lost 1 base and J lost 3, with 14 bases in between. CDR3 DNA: TGCGCCAGCAGCTTGTCAGGGGGGCACTTCTACGAGCAGTACTTC. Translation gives CASSLSGGHFYEQYF.

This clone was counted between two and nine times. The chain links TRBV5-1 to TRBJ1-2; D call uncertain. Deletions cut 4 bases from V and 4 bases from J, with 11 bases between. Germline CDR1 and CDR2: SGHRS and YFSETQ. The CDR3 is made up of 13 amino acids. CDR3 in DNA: TGCGCCAGCAGCCCTTCGGGAGGCTATGGCTACACCTTC. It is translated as CASSPSGGYGYTF. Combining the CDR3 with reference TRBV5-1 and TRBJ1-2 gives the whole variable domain KAGVTQTPRYLIKTRGQQVTLSCSPISGHRSVSWYQQTPGQGLQFLFEYFSETQRNKGNFPGRFSGRQFSNSRSEMNVSTLELGDSALYLCASSPSGGYGYTFGSGTRLTVV.

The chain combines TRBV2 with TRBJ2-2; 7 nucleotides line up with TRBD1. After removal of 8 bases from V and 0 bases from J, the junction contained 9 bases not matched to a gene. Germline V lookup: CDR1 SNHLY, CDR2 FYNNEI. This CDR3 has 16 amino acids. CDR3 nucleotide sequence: TGTGCCAGCCGACGAGGGACAGCTACGAACACCGGGGAGCTGTTTTTT. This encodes CASRRGTATNTGELFF.

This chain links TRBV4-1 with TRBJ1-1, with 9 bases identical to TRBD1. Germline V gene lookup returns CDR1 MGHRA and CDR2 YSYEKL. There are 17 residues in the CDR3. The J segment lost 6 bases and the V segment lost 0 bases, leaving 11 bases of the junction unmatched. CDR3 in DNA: TGCGCCAGCAGCCAAGATCTTGTAGGGACAGGGAGCGCTGAAGCTTTCTTT. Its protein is CASSQDLVGTGSAEAFF.

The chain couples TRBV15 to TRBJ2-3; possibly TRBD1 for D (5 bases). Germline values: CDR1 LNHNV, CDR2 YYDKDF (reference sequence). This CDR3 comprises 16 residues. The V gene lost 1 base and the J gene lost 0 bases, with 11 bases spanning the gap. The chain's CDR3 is CATSRGGSPSTDTQYF. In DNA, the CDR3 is TGTGCCACCAGCAGAGGGGGCAGTCCTAGCACAGATACGCAGTATTTT.

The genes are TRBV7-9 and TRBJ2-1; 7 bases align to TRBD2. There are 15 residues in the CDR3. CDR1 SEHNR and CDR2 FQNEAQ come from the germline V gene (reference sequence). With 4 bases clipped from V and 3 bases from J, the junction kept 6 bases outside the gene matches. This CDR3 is CASSYIAGIYNEQFF. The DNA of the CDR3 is TGTGCCAGCAGCTATATAGCGGGTATCTACAATGAGCAGTTCTTC.

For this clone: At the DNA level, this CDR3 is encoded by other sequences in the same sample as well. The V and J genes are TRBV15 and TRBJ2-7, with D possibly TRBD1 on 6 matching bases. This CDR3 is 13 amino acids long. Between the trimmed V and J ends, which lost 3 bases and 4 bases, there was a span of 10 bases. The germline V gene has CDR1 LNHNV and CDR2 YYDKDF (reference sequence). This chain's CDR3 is CATSRAQGYEQYF. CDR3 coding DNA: TGTGCCACCAGCAGGGCGCAGGGGTACGAGCAGTACTTC.

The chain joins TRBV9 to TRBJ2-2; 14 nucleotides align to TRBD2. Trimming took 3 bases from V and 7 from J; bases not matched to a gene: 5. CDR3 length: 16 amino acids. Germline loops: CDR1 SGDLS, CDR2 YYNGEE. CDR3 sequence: CASSAGLAGVGGELFF. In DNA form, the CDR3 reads TGTGCCAGCAGCGCGGGACTAGCGGGAGTAGGCGGGGAGCTGTTTTTT.

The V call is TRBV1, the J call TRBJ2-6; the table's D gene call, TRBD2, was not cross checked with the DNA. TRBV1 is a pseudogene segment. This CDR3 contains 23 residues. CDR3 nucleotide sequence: TGCACCAGCAGCCAAGAGAATAAGTATCCGGCGGGAGACTCTGACTCTGGGGCCAACGTCCTGACTTTC. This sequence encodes CTSSQENKYPAGDSDSGANVLTF.

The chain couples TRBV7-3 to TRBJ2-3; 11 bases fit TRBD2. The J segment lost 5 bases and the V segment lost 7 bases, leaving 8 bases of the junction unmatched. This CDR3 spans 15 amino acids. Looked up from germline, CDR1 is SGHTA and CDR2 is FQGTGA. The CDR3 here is CASTSSGGQGDTQYF. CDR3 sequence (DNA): TGTGCCAGCACCTCTAGCGGGGGGCAGGGAGATACGCAGTATTTT.

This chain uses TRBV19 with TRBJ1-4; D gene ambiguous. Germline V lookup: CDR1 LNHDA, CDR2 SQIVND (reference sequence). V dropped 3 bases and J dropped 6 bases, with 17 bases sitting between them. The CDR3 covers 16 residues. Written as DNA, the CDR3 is TGTGCCAGTAGTATTTCGGCAGCGACGATTGATGAAAAACTGTTTTTT. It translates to CASSISAATIDEKLFF.

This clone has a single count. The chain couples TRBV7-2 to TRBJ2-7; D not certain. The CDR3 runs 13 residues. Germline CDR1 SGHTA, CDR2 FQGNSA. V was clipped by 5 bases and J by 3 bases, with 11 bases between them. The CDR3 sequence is CASSKWAGYEQYF. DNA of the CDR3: TGTGCCAGCAGCAAGTGGGCAGGCTACGAGCAGTACTTC.

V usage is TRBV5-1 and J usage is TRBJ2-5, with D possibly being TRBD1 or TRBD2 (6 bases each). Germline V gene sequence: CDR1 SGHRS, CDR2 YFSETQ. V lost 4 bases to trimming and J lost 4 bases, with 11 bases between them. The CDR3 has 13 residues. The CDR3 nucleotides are TGCGCCAGCAGCCTGGGGGGCGCAGAGACCCAGTACTTC. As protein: CASSLGGAETQYF.

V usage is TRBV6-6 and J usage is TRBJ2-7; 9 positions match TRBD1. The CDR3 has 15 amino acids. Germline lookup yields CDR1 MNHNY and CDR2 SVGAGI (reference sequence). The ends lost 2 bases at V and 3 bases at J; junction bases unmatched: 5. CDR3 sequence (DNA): TGTGCCAGCAGTTACCCGGGACAGGGATACTACGAGCAGTACTTC. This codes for CASSYPGQGYYEQYF.

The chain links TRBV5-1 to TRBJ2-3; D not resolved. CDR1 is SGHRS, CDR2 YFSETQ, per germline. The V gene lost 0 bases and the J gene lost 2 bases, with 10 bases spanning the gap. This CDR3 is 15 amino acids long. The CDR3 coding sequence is TGCGCCAGCAGCTTGGCCGGTGGGCTCACAGATACGCAGTATTTT. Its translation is CASSLAGGLTDTQYF.

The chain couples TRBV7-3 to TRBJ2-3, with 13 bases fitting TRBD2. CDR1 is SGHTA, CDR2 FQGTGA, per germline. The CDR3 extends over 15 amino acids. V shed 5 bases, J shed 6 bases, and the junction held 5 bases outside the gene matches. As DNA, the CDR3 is TGTGCCAGCAGCCCAGGGACTAGCGGGGAGGATACGCAGTATTTT. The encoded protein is CASSPGTSGEDTQYF.

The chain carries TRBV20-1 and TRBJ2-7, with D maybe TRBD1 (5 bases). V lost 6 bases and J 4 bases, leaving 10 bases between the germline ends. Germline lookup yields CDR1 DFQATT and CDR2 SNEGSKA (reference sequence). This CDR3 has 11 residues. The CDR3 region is CSARQSYEQYF. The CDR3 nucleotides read TGCAGTGCCCGACAGTCTTACGAGCAGTACTTC.

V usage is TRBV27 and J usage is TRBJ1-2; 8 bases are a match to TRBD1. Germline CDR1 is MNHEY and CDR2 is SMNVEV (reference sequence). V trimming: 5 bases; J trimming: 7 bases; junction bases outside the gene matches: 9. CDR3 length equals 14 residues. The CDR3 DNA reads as TGTGCCAGCAGTCCCCGGACAGGGAACGGTGGCTACACCTTC. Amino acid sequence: CASSPRTGNGGYTF.

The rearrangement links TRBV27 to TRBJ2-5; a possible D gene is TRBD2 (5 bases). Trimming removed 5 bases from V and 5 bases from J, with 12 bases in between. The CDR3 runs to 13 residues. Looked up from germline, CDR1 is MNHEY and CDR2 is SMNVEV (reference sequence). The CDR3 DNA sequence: TGTGCCAGCAGTCCGGAGGAGCGGGAGACCCAGTACTTC. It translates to CASSPEERETQYF.

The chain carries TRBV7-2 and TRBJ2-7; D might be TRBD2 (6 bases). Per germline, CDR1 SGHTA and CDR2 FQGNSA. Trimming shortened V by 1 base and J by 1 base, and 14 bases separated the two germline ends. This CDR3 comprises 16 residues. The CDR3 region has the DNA TGTGCCAGCAGCTTAGTGTCTCGGGGGTATTCCTACGAGCAGTACTTC. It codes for CASSLVSRGYSYEQYF. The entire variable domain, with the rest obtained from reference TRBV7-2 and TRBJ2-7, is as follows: GAGVSQSPSNKVTEKGKDVELRCDPISGHTALYWYRQSLGQGLEFLIYFQGNSAPDKSGLPSDRFSAERTGGSVSTLTIQRTQQEDSAVYLCASSLVSRGYSYEQYFGPGTRLTVT.